This is a list of T cell receptor beta chains from one sample in a study of identical twins. TCRdb passed the 5' RACE reads through MiXCR, listing each CDR3 protein once. This table holds 450,000 to 650,000 distinct CDR3 sequences, over 12% found once. This sample also belongs to another study, concerning yellow fever vaccine responses in identical twins.

What was sequenced was CD4+ T cells sorted from blood. Receptors originate from a young woman in good health. Each CDR3 is given with its conserved first and last residue. D genes are given only for firm matches. The listing skips clone size in some rows; elsewhere it reads once, few, many or a size class.

cdr3_length,clone_size,j_call,d_call,v_call,cdr3_nt,cdr3_aa
16,few,TRBJ2-3,TRBD1,TRBV5-1,TGCGCCAGCAGCTTGGGCGGGACAGGGGGCGCAGATACGCAGTATTTT,CASSLGGTGGADTQYF
14,many,TRBJ2-2,.,TRBV7-8,TGTGCCAGCAGCGCCTATGGGGGGCCCGGGGAGCTGTTTTTT,CASSAYGGPGELFF
13,.,TRBJ1-1,TRBD1,TRBV20-1,TGCAGTGCTAACTTCAGGGGGCCTGGCGGAGCTTTCTTT,CSANFRGPGGAFF
13,.,TRBJ2-1,.,TRBV2,TGTGCCAGCAGTCTTTTAGCGGACAATGAGCAGTTCTTC,CASSLLADNEQFF
17,few,TRBJ2-2,.,TRBV5-1,TGCGCCAGCAGCTTGAGGAAGGGGCAAGGACACACCGGGGAGCTGTTTTTT,CASSLRKGQGHTGELFF
12,.,TRBJ1-2,.,TRBV12-3/TRBV12-4,TGTGCCAGCAGTTTAGCGACAGCTGGCTACACCTTC,CASSLATAGYTF
15,.,TRBJ2-5,TRBD2,TRBV12-3/TRBV12-4,TGTGCCAGCAGTTTATTTGGGACTAGGTCCGAGACCCAGTACTTC,CASSLFGTRSETQYF
12,.,TRBJ2-7,.,TRBV28,TGTGCCAGCGCGAGGGTGGGCCTCGAGCAGTACTTC,CASARVGLEQYF
11,few,TRBJ1-2,.,TRBV20-1,TGCAGTGCTAGTATGCTTGGTGGCTACACCTTC,CSASMLGGYTF
15,.,TRBJ2-3,TRBD2,TRBV9,TGTGCCAGCAGCGTAGGCCTAGCGGAGTCAGATACGCAGTATTTT,CASSVGLAESDTQYF
14,few,TRBJ2-3,.,TRBV27,TGTGCCATCCCGGGGCTTATACACACGGGCACGCAGTATTTT,CAIPGLIHTGTQYF
14,.,TRBJ2-7,.,TRBV11-2,TGTGCCAGCAGCTTAGAATGGCGTTCCTACGAGCAGTACTTC,CASSLEWRSYEQYF
14,.,TRBJ2-2,.,TRBV20-1,TGCAGTGCTACAGGGATTTATAGCACCGGGGAGCTGTTTTTT,CSATGIYSTGELFF
15,few,TRBJ2-3,.,TRBV4-2,TGTGCCAGCAGCCAAGCTAGGGGCTCCACAGATACGCAGTATTTT,CASSQARGSTDTQYF
19,.,TRBJ2-7,TRBD1,TRBV7-8,TGTGCCAGCAGCTTAGTCGGCAGGGGGCTTTCCCGTCTGGGGAGCGAGCAGTACTTC,CASSLVGRGLSRLGSEQYF
16,.,TRBJ2-7,TRBD2,TRBV2,TGTGCCAGCAGAGGGACTAGCGGTGGACTTTCCTACGAGCAGTACTTC,CASRGTSGGLSYEQYF
15,few,TRBJ2-7,.,TRBV7-9,TGTGCCAGCAGCTTAACCGGGCCCAGCTCCTACGAGCAGTACTTC,CASSLTGPSSYEQYF
15,many,TRBJ1-2,.,TRBV12-3/TRBV12-4,TGTGCCAGCAGTCCATCTAGGCGGACGGGTTATGGCTACACCTTC,CASSPSRRTGYGYTF
14,few,TRBJ2-3,TRBD2,TRBV29-1,TGCAGCGGTCTCGGGGGGGCCCGCACAGATACGCAGTATTTT,CSGLGGARTDTQYF
14,.,TRBJ2-3,.,TRBV6-1,TGTGCCAGCAGTGAGTCAGTAGGGGACGATACGCAGTATTTT,CASSESVGDDTQYF
12,few,TRBJ1-1,.,TRBV28,TGTGCCAGCAGATCCCCGCCCACTGAAGCTTTCTTT,CASRSPPTEAFF
15,many,TRBJ2-2,.,TRBV5-1,TGCGCCAGCAGCGTAGCGGTAACGAACACCGGGGAGCTGTTTTTT,CASSVAVTNTGELFF
13,few,TRBJ1-1,TRBD1,TRBV6-1,TGTGCCAGCAGTGAGACAGGGCGCACTGAAGCTTTCTTT,CASSETGRTEAFF
17,.,TRBJ2-3,TRBD2,TRBV7-2,TGTGCCAGCAGCTTCTTGGGAGGACTAGCCGGTACAGATACGCAGTATTTT,CASSFLGGLAGTDTQYF
15,few,TRBJ2-3,.,TRBV9,TGTGCCAGCAGCGTAGAGGGGGGGGGCACAGATACGCAGTATTTT,CASSVEGGGTDTQYF
16,few,TRBJ2-1,TRBD2,TRBV24-1,TGTGCCACCAGTGATTTGGGAGCGGGAGATTCGCATGAGCAGTTCTTC,CATSDLGAGDSHEQFF
16,.,TRBJ2-2,TRBD2,TRBV4-1,TGCGCCAGCAGCCAACAACTAGCGGGGTGGGCCGGGGAGCTGTTTTTT,CASSQQLAGWAGELFF
17,.,TRBJ2-7,.,TRBV4-1,TGCGCCAGCAGCCAGCAAAGCCGCGGAGCGGTGTCCTACGAGCAGTACTTC,CASSQQSRGAVSYEQYF
16,.,TRBJ1-2,TRBD1,TRBV29-1,TGCAGCGTTGGAGTAGGGACAGTTCAGGCTAACTATGGCTACACCTTC,CSVGVGTVQANYGYTF
16,.,TRBJ2-1,TRBD2,TRBV7-7,TGTGCCAGCAGCCTCCTTGTAGCGGGAGCCTACAATGAGCAGTTCTTC,CASSLLVAGAYNEQFF
14,.,TRBJ2-7,TRBD1,TRBV20-1,TGCAGTGCTTCCCAGGGACAGGGGGCTGGCGAGCAGTACTTC,CSASQGQGAGEQYF
16,many,TRBJ2-1,.,TRBV5-1,TGCGCCAGCAGCTTGGACCAGGGGCCCTCCTACAATGAGCAGTTCTTC,CASSLDQGPSYNEQFF
11,few,TRBJ2-3,.,TRBV11-2,TGTGCCAGCAGCTCCTCCTCCACGCAGTATTTT,CASSSSSTQYF
14,few,TRBJ2-3,.,TRBV25-1,TGTGCCAGCAGTGAATTTAGCGGCACAGATACGCAGTATTTT,CASSEFSGTDTQYF
16,.,TRBJ2-1,TRBD2,TRBV3-1,TGTGCCAGCAGCCACGCTAGACTAGCGGGAGTGAATGAGCAGTTCTTC,CASSHARLAGVNEQFF
14,few,TRBJ2-5,.,TRBV20-1,TGCAGTGCTAGAGATTTTGCGGGGTCCGAGACCCAGTACTTC,CSARDFAGSETQYF
16,.,TRBJ2-1,TRBD2,TRBV12-3/TRBV12-4,TGTGCCAGCAGTTTCACCGGGACTAGCGGGAGTGGTGAGCAGTTCTTC,CASSFTGTSGSGEQFF
14,few,TRBJ1-3,.,TRBV28,TGTGCCAGCAGGCCTACCCAAGGGGGAAACACCATATATTTT,CASRPTQGGNTIYF
18,.,TRBJ2-1,TRBD2,TRBV11-2,TGTGCCAGCAGCTTAGGGGTTCTAGCGGGGGCAGCGGGGAATGAGCAGTTCTTC,CASSLGVLAGAAGNEQFF
15,.,TRBJ2-3,TRBD1,TRBV11-2,TGTGCCAGCAGCATCGGGACAGGGGTCACAGATACGCAGTATTTT,CASSIGTGVTDTQYF
15,.,TRBJ2-1,TRBD2,TRBV7-8,TGTGCCAGCAGACCGACTAGCAGCCAAAGGAATGAGCAGTTCTTC,CASRPTSSQRNEQFF
15,few,TRBJ2-1,TRBD2,TRBV27,TGTGCCAGCAGTCTAGCGGGGAGATTTTACAATGAGCAGTTCTTC,CASSLAGRFYNEQFF
14,many,TRBJ1-3,.,TRBV2,TGTGCCAGCAGTGACTACCTCTCTGGAAACACCATATATTTT,CASSDYLSGNTIYF
13,.,TRBJ1-2,.,TRBV12-3/TRBV12-4,TGTGGTACGCGAGGGGGGGGAAGCTATGGCTACACCTTC,CGTRGGGSYGYTF
15,.,TRBJ1-4,.,TRBV7-9,TGTGCCAGCAGCCCTCCTGCGACGGCTAATGAAAAACTGTTTTTT,CASSPPATANEKLFF
16,many,TRBJ2-1,.,TRBV2,TGTGCCAGCAGCCGACAGGCAGGCACCTCCTACAATGAGCAGTTCTTC,CASSRQAGTSYNEQFF